The 10 T cell receptor beta chains given below trace back to one sample, sequenced in a study of identical twins. From the 5' RACE reads, TCRdb called clonotypes with MiXCR, one entry per CDR3 protein. The table includes about 240,000 distinct CDR3 sequences, about 10% detected once. The sequenced material came from memory T cells sorted from blood. The receptors derive from a man aged 45 to 65 in good health.

At least ten counts were recorded for this clonotype. The CDR3 loop is CASTLTGVGEALHF. For the CDR3, the DNA is TGTGCCAGCACCTTGACAGGGGTCGGGGAAGCCCTCCACTTT. V usage is TRBV19 and J usage is TRBJ1-6; 8 nucleotides match TRBD1. Per the germline V gene, CDR1 is LNHDA and CDR2 is SQIVND (reference sequence). This CDR3 comprises 14 residues. J lost 14 bases, V lost 9 bases, and 15 bases had no gene match.

This clonotype was counted at least ten times. The rearrangement joins TRBV5-6 to TRBJ2-1; 10 nucleotides agree with TRBD2. CDR1 is SGHDT, CDR2 YYEEEE, per germline. This CDR3 spans 15 amino acids. The V segment lost 0 bases and the J segment 7 bases; nucleotides outside the gene matches: 4. CDR3 nucleotide sequence: TGTGCCAGCAGCTTGGTTTCTAGCGGGGGTAATGAGCAGTTCTTC. Amino acid sequence: CASSLVSSGGNEQFF.

This clonotype was recorded a few times. The V call is TRBV12-3 or TRBV12-4, the J call TRBJ1-1; 7 nucleotides line up with TRBD1. V trimming: 3 bases; J trimming: 5 bases; junction bases outside the gene matches: 6. The CDR3 length is 14 residues. The CDR3 bases are TGTGCCAGCAGTTTGAAGGGGGCGAGGACTGAAGCTTTCTTT. Protein product: CASSLKGARTEAFF.

This clonotype appeared many times. The genes are TRBV7-8 and TRBJ2-4; D might be TRBD1 or TRBD2, each matching 7 bases. Germline V gene sequence: CDR1 SGHVS, CDR2 FQNEAQ. Trimming shortened V by 1 base and J by 0 bases, and 19 bases separated the two germline ends. The CDR3 totals 19 residues. The CDR3 protein is CASSLGAGGARLAKNIQYF. The CDR3 nucleotides read TGTGCCAGCAGCTTAGGGGCAGGGGGGGCGCGACTAGCCAAAAACATTCAGTACTTC.

This rearrangement joins TRBV12-3 or TRBV12-4 to TRBJ2-5; D call uncertain. The CDR3 sequence is 15 residues long. Trimming removed 5 bases from V and 7 bases from J, with 20 bases in between. The CDR3 nucleotides read TGTGCCAGCAGTCAGTCGCCCGGGCTCTCGGCGACCCAGTACTTC. This gives the protein CASSQSPGLSATQYF.

This chain connects TRBV11-1 to TRBJ2-3; 10 bases map to TRBD2. Germline lookup yields CDR1 SGHAT and CDR2 FQDESV (reference sequence). The CDR3 consists of 18 residues. The V and J ends lost 2 bases and 6 bases, in that order; junction bases with no gene match: 14. The chain's CDR3 is CASSLLPRSGRALDTQYF. The CDR3 coding sequence is TGTGCCAGCAGCTTATTGCCCCGGAGCGGGAGGGCCCTGGATACGCAGTATTTT.

This clonotype was detected many times. The rearrangement links TRBV29-1 to TRBJ2-3, with a weak D call TRBD2 (5 bases). Trimming stripped 8 bases from V and 0 bases from J, with 15 bases between. This CDR3 is 14 amino acids long. Germline values: CDR1 SQVTM, CDR2 ANQGSEA. CDR3 loop: CSFWVRGSTDTQYF. In nucleotides, the CDR3 is TGCAGCTTTTGGGTTCGGGGAAGCACAGATACGCAGTATTTT.

The chain links TRBV10-3 to TRBJ1-3; D might be TRBD1 (6 bases). The germline V gene encodes CDR1 ENHRY and CDR2 SYGVKD. There are 16 residues in the CDR3. V was shortened by 5 bases and J by 0 bases, with 14 bases between the two germline ends. CDR3 residues: CAISKGQRGSGNTIYF. DNA for the CDR3: TGTGCCATCAGTAAGGGACAACGGGGCTCTGGAAACACCATATATTTT.

This clonotype has just a few counts. The chain uses TRBV6-5 and TRBJ1-5; D gene ambiguous. Germline CDR1 and CDR2: MNHEY and SVGAGI. With 0 bases removed from V and 3 bases from J, the gap between germline ends came to 9 bases. This CDR3 comprises 15 residues. Written as DNA, the CDR3 is TGTGCCAGCAGTTACTCGTTCGCAGACAATCAGCCCCAGCATTTT. It encodes CASSYSFADNQPQHF.

This clonotype was picked up a small number of times. The chain employs TRBV18 and TRBJ2-1; 10 nucleotides line up with TRBD2. V shed 1 base and J 4 bases; nucleotides not matched to a gene: 7. The CDR3 runs 17 residues. Germline-derived CDR1 and CDR2 are KGHSH and LQKENI. The CDR3 bases are TGTGCCAGCTCACCACGGACTAGCGGAATCGGATACAATGAGCAGTTCTTC. Translating gives CASSPRTSGIGYNEQFF.